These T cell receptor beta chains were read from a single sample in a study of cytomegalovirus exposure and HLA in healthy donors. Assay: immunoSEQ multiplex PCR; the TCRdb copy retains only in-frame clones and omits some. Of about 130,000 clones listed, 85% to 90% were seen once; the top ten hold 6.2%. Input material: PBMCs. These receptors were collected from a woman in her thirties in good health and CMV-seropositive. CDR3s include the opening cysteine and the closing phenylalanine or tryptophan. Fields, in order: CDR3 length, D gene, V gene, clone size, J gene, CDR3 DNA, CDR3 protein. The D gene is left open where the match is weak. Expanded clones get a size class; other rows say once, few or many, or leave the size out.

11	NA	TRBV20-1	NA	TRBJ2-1	TGCAGTGCGGGGCTTCTAGGGTTGCGATTCTTC	CSAGLLGLRFF
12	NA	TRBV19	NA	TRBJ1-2	TGTGCCAGTAGTAGCACAGGGTATGGCTACACCTTC	CASSSTGYGYTF
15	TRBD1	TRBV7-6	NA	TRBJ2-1	TGTGCCAGCAGCTTAAACGGACAGGGGGCGGATGAGCAGTTCTTC	CASSLNGQGADEQFF
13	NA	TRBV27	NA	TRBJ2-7	TGTGCCAGCAGTATCGGGACTGGCTACGAGCAGTACTTC	CASSIGTGYEQYF
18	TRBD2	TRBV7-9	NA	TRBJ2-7	TGTGCCAGCAGCTTACAGGGAGGGTTGGGAACCCTCGGAAACGAGCAGTACTTC	CASSLQGGLGTLGNEQYF
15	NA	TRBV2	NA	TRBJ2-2	TGTGCCAGCAGCTTTGAGCGGCCCCGCACCGGGGAGCTGTTTTTT	CASSFERPRTGELFF
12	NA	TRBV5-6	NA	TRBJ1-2	TGTGCCAGCAGTCAGGGGCCCTATGGCTACACCTTC	CASSQGPYGYTF
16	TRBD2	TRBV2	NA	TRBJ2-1	TGTGCCAGCATTAGCGGGGGGGCCCCCTCCTACAATGAGCAGTTCTTC	CASISGGAPSYNEQFF
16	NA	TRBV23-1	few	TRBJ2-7	TGCGCCAGCAGTCGCCCGGGACATCGGAGCTCCTACGAGCAGTACTTC	CASSRPGHRSSYEQYF
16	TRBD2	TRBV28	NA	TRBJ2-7	TGTGCCAGCAGTCCAGTTAGCGGGAGGGGGAACTACGAGCAGTACTTC	CASSPVSGRGNYEQYF
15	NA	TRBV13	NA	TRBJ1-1	TGTGCCAGCAGCTTAGTAGTAAACGGGGACACTGAAGCTTTCTTT	CASSLVVNGDTEAFF
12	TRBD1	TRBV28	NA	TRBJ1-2	TGTGCCAGCCTACAGGGGGCGGGCGGCTACACCTTC	CASLQGAGGYTF
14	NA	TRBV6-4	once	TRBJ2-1	TGTGCCAGCAGTAGCCAGGGGAGGGCCAATGAGCAGTTCTTC	CASSSQGRANEQFF
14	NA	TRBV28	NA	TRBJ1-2	TGTGCCAGCAGCCCAACGGGGGGGTACTATGGCTACACCTTC	CASSPTGGYYGYTF
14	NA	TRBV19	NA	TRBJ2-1	TGTGCCAGTAGTATTGCGGGGGCACACAATGAGCAGTTCTTC	CASSIAGAHNEQFF
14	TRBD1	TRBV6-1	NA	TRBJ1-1	TGTGCCAGCAGTAACCTACAGGGGGGGTTTGAAGCTTTCTTT	CASSNLQGGFEAFF
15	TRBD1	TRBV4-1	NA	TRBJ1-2	TGCGCCAGCAGCCAAGAACCGGGACAGCTCTATGGCTACACCTTC	CASSQEPGQLYGYTF
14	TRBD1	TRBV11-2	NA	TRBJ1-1	TGTGCCAGCAGCCTCGGGACAGCGAACACTGAAGCTTTCTTT	CASSLGTANTEAFF
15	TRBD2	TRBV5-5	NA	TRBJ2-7	TGTGCCAGCAGCTTGGGTCCCGGACTAGTTGACGAGCAGTACTTC	CASSLGPGLVDEQYF
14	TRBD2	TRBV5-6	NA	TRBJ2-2	TGTGCCAGCCAGCTGGGAGGGAGTTCCGGGGAGCTGTTTTTT	CASQLGGSSGELFF
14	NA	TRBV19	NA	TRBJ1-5	TGTGCCAGTAGCAGGGTAGGGGGCAATCAGCCCCAGCATTTT	CASSRVGGNQPQHF
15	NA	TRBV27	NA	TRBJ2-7	TGTGCCAGCAGTTTATCAGGCGGGCCCATATACGAGCAGTACTTC	CASSLSGGPIYEQYF
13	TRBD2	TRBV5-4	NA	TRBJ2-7	TGTGCCAGCAGCTTTGGACTAGCGGGGGAGCAGTACTTC	CASSFGLAGEQYF
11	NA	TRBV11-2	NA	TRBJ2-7	TGTGCCAGCAGACGGAGCTACGAGCAGTACTTC	CASRRSYEQYF
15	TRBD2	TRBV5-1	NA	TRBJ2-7	TGCGCCAGCAGCAACGGACTAGCGGGGGCCTACGAGCAGTACTTC	CASSNGLAGAYEQYF
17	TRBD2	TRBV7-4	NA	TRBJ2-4	TGTGCCAGCAGCTTAGAGGGCAGCGGGAGGGCCCGGAACATTCAGTACTTC	CASSLEGSGRARNIQYF
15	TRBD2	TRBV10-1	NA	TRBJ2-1	TGCGCCAGCAGCCCCGGGACTAGCGGGGGGAATGAGCAGTTCTTC	CASSPGTSGGNEQFF
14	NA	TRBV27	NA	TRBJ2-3	TGTGCCAGCAAGGGGCCCCGGGGGACAGATACGCAGTATTTT	CASKGPRGTDTQYF
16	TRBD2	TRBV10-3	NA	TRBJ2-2	TGTGCCATCAGTTTGGGACTAGCGGGACACACCGGGGAGCTGTTTTTT	CAISLGLAGHTGELFF
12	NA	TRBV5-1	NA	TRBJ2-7	TGCGCCAGCAGCTGGAGGGGCTACGAGCAGTACTTC	CASSWRGYEQYF